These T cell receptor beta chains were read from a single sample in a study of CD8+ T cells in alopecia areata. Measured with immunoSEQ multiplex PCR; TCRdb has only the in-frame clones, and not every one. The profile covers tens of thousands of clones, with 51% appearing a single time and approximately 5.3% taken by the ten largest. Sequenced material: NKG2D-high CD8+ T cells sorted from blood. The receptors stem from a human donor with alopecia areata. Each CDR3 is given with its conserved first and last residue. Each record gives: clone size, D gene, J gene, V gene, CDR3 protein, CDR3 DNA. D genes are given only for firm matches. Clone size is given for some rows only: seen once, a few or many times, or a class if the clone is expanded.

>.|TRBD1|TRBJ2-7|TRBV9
CASSLGTADEQYF
TGTGCCAGCAGCCTGGGGACAGCGGACGAGCAGTACTTC
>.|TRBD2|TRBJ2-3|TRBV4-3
CASSQARLAGGMYTDTQYF
TGCGCCAGCAGCCAAGCCAGGCTAGCGGGAGGGATGTACACAGATACGCAGTATTTT
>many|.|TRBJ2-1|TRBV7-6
CASSPGGEQFF
TGTGCCAGCAGCCCTGGTGGTGAGCAGTTCTTC
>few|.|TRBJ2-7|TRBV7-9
CASSWTYTTMEQYF
TGTGCCAGCAGTTGGACCTATACTACGATGGAGCAGTACTTC
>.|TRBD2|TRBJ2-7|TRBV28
CASSLVVGRGEQYF
TGTGCCAGCAGTTTGGTAGTAGGGAGGGGCGAGCAGTACTTC
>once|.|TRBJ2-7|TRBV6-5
CASSYGLRAGTYEQYF
TGTGCCAGCAGTTACGGTCTCCGGGCCGGCACCTACGAGCAGTACTTC
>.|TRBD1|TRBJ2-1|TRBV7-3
CASSPGGRDEQFF
TGTGCCAGCAGCCCAGGGGGTCGGGATGAGCAGTTCTTC
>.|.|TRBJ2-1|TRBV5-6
CASSPGISYNEQFF
TGTGCCAGCAGCCCAGGGATCTCCTACAATGAGCAGTTCTTC
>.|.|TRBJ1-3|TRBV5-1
CASSLEDTTGNTIYF
TGCGCCAGCAGCTTAGAGGACACAACTGGAAACACCATATATTTT
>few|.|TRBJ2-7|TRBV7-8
CASSLGSEDSTYEQYF
TGTGCCAGCAGCTTAGGCTCGGAGGACAGCACCTACGAGCAGTACTTC
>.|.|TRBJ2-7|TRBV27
CASKEEGTPHEQYF
TGTGCCAGCAAAGAGGAGGGCACCCCTCACGAGCAGTACTTC
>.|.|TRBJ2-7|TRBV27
CASSPVAGEQYF
TGTGCCAGCAGCCCGGTGGCAGGCGAGCAGTACTTC
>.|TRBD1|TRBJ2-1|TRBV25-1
CASRQGINEQFF
TGTGCCAGCAGACAGGGGATCAATGAGCAGTTCTTC
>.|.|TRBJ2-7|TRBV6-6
CASSSGQSYEQYF
TGTGCCAGCAGTTCCGGACAGTCCTACGAGCAGTACTTC
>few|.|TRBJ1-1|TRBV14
CASRRTEAGLWLTF
TGTGCCAGCAGACGGACAGAGGCAGGTCTTTGGCTTACATTT
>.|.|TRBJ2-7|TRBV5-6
CASSLDVRDFDYEQYF
TGTGCCAGCAGCTTGGACGTCCGGGACTTTGACTACGAGCAGTACTTC
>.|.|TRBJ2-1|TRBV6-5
CASRKYNEQFF
TGTGCCAGCAGGAAGTACAATGAGCAGTTCTTC
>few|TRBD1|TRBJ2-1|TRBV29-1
CSVETGAVSGNEQFF
TGCAGCGTCGAGACAGGGGCGGTAAGCGGCAATGAGCAGTTCTTC
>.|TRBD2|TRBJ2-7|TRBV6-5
CASSVGLGVYEQYF
TGTGCCAGCAGCGTGGGACTAGGCGTCTACGAGCAGTACTTC
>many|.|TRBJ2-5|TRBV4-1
CASSQGTQETQYF
TGCGCCAGCAGCCAAGGGACCCAAGAGACCCAGTACTTC
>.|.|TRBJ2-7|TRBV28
CASSSPRRGLYEQYF
TGTGCCAGCAGTTCCCCTAGACGGGGGCTCTACGAGCAGTACTTC
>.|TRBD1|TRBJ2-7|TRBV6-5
CASSSLGQGAEQYF
TGTGCCAGCAGTTCCCTTGGACAGGGAGCCGAGCAGTACTTC
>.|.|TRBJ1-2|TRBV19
CASSRLLTDVIGYTF
TGTGCCAGTAGTAGGTTACTGACGGACGTCATAGGCTACACCTTC
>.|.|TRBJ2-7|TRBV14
CASSQVPGGPEQYF
TGTGCCAGCAGCCAAGTCCCTGGGGGACCCGAGCAGTACTTC
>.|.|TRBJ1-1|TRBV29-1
CSAAGPSRNEAFF
TGCAGCGCGGCAGGGCCTTCCCGCAATGAAGCTTTCTTT
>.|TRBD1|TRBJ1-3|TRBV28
CASSSDRANTIYF
TGTGCCAGCAGCTCAGACAGGGCAAACACCATATATTTT
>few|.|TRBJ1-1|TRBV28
CASSREVANTEAFF
TGTGCCAGCAGTCGGGAAGTAGCGAACACTGAAGCTTTCTTT
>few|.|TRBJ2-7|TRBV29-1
CSVETTLTYEQYF
TGCAGCGTTGAAACTACCCTAACCTACGAGCAGTACTTC
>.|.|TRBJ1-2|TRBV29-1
CSVGSGAEGYTF
TGCAGCGTTGGGTCCGGGGCGGAGGGCTACACCTTC
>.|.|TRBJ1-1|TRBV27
CASSLVGAEAFF
TGTGCCAGCAGTTTAGTGGGCGCTGAAGCTTTCTTT
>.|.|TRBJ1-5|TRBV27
CASSRDGANQPQHF
TGTGCCAGCAGTCGGGACGGGGCCAATCAGCCCCAGCATTTT
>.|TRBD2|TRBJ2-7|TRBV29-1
CSVGVIAGDSYEQYF
TGCAGCGTTGGAGTTATAGCGGGAGATTCCTACGAGCAGTACTTC
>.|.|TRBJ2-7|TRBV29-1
CSVPTGPYEQYF
TGCAGCGTTCCGACGGGACCCTACGAGCAGTACTTC
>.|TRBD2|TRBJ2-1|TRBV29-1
CSVEGSRTSGTSYNEQFF
TGCAGCGTTGAAGGAAGTCGGACTAGCGGGACCTCCTACAATGAGCAGTTCTTC
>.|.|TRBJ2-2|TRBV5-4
CASSDNSLKTGELFF
TGTGCCAGCAGCGATAACTCGCTGAAGACCGGGGAGCTGTTTTTT
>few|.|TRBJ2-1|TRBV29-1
CSVALGTNEQFF
TGCAGCGTGGCTTTAGGAACTAATGAGCAGTTCTTC
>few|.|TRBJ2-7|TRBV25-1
CASSPGVYEQYF
TGTGCCAGCAGTCCCGGGGTATACGAGCAGTACTTC